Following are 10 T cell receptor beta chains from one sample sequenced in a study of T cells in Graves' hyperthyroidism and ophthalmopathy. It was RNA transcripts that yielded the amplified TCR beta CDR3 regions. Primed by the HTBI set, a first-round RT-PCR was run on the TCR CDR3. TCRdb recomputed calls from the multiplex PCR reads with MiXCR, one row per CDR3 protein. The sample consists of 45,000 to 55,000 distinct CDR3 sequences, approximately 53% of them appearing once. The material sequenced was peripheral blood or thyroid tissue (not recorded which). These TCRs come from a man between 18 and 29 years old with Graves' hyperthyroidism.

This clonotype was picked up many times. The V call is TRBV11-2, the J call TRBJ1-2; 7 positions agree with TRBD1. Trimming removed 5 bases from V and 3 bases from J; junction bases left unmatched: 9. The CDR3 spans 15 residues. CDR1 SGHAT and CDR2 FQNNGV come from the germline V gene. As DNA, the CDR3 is TGTGCCAGCAGCCCGGAGGGGGCCGGGGACTATGGCTACACCTTC. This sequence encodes CASSPEGAGDYGYTF.

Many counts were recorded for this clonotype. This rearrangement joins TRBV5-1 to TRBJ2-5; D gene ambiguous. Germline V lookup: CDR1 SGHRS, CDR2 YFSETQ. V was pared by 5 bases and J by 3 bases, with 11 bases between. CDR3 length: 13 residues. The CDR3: CASRQALKETQYF. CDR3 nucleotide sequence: TGCGCCAGCAGGCAAGCTTTAAAAGAGACCCAGTACTTC.

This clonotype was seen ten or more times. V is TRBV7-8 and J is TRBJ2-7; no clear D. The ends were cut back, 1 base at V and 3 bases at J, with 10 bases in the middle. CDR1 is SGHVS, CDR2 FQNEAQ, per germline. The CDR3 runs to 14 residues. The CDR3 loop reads CASSLGQRRYEQYF. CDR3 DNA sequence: TGTGCCAGCAGCTTAGGGCAGCGACGCTACGAGCAGTACTTC.

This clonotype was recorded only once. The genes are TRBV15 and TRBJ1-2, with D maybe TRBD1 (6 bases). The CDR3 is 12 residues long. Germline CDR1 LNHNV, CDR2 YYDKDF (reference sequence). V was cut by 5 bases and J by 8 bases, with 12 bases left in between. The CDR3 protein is CATSESGEGYTF. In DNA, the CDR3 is TGTGCCACCAGCGAATCAGGGGAGGGCTACACCTTC.

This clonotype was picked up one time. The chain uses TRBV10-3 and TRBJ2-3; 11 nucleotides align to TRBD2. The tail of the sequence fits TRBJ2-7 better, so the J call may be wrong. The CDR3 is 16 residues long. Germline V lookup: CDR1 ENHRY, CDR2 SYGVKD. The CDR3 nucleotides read TGTGCCATCAGTGAGTCGACTAGCGGGACAACCTACGAGCAGTACTTC. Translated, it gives CAISESTSGTTYEQYF.

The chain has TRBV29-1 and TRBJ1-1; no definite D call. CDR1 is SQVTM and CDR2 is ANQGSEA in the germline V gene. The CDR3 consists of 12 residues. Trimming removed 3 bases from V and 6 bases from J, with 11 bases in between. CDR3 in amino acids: CSVDRLAAEAFF. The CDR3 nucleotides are TGCAGCGTTGACAGGCTCGCGGCTGAAGCTTTCTTT.

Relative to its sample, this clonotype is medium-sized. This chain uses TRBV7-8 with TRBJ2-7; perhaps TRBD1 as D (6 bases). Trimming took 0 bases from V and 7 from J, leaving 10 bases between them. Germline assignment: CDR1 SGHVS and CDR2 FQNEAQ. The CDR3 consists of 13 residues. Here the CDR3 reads CASSLAKQGEQYF. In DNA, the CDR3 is TGTGCCAGCAGCTTAGCTAAACAGGGAGAGCAGTACTTC.

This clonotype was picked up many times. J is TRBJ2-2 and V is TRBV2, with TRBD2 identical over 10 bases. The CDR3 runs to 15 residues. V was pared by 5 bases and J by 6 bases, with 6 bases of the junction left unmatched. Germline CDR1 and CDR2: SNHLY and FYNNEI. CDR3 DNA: TGTGCCAGCAGTTCACTAGGACTAGCGGCCGGGGAGCTGTTTTTT. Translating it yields CASSSLGLAAGELFF.

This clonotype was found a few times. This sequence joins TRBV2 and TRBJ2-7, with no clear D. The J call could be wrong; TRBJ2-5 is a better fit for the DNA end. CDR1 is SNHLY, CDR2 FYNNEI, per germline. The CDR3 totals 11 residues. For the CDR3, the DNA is TGTGCCAGCAGGGTCGGGGAGACCCAGTACTTC. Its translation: CASRVGETQYF.

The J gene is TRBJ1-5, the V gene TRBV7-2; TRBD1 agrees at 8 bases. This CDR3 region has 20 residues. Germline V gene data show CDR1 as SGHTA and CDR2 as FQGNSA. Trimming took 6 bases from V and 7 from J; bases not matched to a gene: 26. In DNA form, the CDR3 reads TGTGCCAGCAGTTTGGACCCCATCGGACAGGGACGATCTTCTAAGCAGCCCCAGCATTTT. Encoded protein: CASSLDPIGQGRSSKQPQHF.